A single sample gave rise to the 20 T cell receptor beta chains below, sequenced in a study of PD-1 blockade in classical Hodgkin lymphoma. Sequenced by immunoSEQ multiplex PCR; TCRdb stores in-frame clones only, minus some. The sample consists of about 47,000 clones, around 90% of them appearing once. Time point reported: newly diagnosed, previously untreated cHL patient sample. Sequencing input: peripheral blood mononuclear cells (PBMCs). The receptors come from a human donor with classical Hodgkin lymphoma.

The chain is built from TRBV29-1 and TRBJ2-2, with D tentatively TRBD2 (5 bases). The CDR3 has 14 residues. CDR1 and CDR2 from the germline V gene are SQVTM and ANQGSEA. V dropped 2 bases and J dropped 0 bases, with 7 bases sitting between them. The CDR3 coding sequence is TGCAGCGTTGAAAGGCGGGCGAACACCGGGGAGCTGTTTTTT. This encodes CSVERRANTGELFF.

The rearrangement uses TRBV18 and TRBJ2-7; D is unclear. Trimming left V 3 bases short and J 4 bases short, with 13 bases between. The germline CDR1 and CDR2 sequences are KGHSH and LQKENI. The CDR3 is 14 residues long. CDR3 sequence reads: CASSPNPGAYEQYV. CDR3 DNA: TGTGCCAGCTCACCGAACCCCGGAGCGTACGAGCAGTACGTC.

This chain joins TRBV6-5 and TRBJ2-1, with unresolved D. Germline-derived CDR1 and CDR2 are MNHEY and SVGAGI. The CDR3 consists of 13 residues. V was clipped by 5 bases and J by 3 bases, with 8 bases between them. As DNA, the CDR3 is TGTGCCAGCAGTCGAACTTTCTACAATGAGCAGTTCTTC. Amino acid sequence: CASSRTFYNEQFF.

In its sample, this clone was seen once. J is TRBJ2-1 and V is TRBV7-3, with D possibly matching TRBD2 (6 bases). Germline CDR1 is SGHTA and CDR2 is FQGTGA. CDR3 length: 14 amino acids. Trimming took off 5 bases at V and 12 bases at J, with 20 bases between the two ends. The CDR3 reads CASSPPGTGGRQFF. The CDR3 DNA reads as TGTGCCAGCAGCCCCCCGGGGACCGGGGGACGGCAGTTCTTC.

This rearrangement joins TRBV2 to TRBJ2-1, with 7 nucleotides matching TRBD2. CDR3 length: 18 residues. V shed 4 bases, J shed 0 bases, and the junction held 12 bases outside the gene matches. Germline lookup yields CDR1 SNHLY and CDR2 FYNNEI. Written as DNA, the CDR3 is TGTGCCAGCAGTGGGGAGGGTGGGACCCCAGACTCCTACAATGAGCAGTTCTTC. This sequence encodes CASSGEGGTPDSYNEQFF.

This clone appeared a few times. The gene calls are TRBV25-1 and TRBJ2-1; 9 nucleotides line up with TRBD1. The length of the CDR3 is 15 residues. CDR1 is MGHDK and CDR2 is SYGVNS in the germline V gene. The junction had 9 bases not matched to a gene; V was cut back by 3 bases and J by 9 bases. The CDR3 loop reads CASSERTGASSEQFF. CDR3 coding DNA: TGTGCCAGCAGTGAGAGGACAGGGGCCTCTAGTGAGCAGTTCTTC.

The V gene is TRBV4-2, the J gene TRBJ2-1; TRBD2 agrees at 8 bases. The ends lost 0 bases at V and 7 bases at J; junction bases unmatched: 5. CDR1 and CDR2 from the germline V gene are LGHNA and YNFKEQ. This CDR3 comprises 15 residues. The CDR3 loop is CASSQELAGMNEQFF. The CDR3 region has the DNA TGTGCCAGCAGCCAAGAGTTAGCGGGAATGAATGAGCAGTTCTTC.

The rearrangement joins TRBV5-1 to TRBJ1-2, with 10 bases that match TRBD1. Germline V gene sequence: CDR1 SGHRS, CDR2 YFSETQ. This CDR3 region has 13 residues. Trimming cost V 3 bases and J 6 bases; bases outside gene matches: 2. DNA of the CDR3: TGCGCCAGCAGCTCAGGACAGGGGGATGGCTACACCTTC. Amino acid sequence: CASSSGQGDGYTF.

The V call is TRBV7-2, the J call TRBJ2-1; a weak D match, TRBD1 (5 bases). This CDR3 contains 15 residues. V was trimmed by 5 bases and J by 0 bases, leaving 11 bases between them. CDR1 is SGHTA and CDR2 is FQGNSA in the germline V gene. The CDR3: CASSPQGSSYNEQFF. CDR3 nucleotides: TGTGCCAGCAGCCCCCAGGGCAGCTCCTACAATGAGCAGTTCTTC. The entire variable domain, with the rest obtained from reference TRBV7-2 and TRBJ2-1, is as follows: GAGVSQSPSNKVTEKGKDVELRCDPISGHTALYWYRQSLGQGLEFLIYFQGNSAPDKSGLPSDRFSAERTGGSVSTLTIQRTQQEDSAVYLCASSPQGSSYNEQFFGPGTRLTVL.

CDR3: CASSVDGNMVGYGYTF. Here the CDR3 DNA reads TGTGCCAGCAGCGTAGACGGTAATATGGTCGGCTATGGCTACACCTTC. The chain is built from TRBV9 and TRBJ1-2; D unresolved. V dropped 0 bases and J dropped 4 bases, with 16 bases sitting between them. CDR1 is SGDLS and CDR2 is YYNGEE in the germline V gene. This CDR3 spans 16 amino acids. Full variable domain (outside the CDR3, taken from reference TRBV9 and TRBJ1-2): DSGVTQTPKHLITATGQRVTLRCSPRSGDLSVYWYQQSLDQGLQFLIQYYNGEERAKGNILERFSAQQFPDLHSELNLSSLELGDSALYFCASSVDGNMVGYGYTFGSGTRLTVV.

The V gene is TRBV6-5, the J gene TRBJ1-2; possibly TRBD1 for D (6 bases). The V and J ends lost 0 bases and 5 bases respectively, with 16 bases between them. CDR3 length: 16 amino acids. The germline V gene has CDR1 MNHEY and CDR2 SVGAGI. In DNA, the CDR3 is TGTGCCAGCAGTTACTCGATGGCCGGGACACATTATGGCTACACCTTC. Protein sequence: CASSYSMAGTHYGYTF.

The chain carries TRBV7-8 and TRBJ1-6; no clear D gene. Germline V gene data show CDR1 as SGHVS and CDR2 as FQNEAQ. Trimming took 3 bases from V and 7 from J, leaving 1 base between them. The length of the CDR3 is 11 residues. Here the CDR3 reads CASSLNSPLHF. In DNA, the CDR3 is TGTGCCAGCAGCTTGAATTCACCCCTCCACTTT.

The CDR3 region is CASSLDRGVNRKFF. The CDR3, as DNA: TGTGCCAGCAGCTTAGACAGGGGTGTAAACAGAAAGTTCTTC. V gene TRBV7-2 combines with J gene TRBJ2-1; 7 nucleotides agree with TRBD1. This CDR3 has 14 amino acids. CDR1 and CDR2 (germline): SGHTA, FQGNSA. V gave up 1 base and J gave up 14 bases; unmatched junction bases: 11.

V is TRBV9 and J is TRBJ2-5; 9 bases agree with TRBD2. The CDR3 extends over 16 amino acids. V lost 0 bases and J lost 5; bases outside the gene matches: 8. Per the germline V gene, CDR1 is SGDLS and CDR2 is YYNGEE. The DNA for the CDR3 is TGTGCCAGCAGCGTAGGGGGACTAGCCGGGGGTGAGACCCAGTACTTC. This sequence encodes CASSVGGLAGGETQYF.

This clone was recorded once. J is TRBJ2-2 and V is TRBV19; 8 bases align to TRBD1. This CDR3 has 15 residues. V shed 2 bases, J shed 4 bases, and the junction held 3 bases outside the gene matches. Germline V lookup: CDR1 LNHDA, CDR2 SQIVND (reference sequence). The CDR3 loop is CASSIQGATTGELFF. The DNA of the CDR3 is TGTGCCAGTAGTATACAGGGGGCGACCACCGGGGAGCTGTTTTTT.

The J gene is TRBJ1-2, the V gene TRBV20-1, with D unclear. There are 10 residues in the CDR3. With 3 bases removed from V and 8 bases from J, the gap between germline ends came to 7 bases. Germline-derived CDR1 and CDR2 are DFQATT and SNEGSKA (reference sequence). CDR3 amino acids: CSASPLGYTF. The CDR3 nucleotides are TGCAGTGCTAGCCCCCTGGGCTACACCTTC.

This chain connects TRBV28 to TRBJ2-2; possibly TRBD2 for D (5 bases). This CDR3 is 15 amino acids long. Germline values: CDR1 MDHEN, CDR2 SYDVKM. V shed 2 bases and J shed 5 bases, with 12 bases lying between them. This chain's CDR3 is CASSLGLAGTGELFF. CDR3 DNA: TGTGCCAGCAGTTTAGGGCTAGCCGGGACCGGGGAGCTGTTTTTT.

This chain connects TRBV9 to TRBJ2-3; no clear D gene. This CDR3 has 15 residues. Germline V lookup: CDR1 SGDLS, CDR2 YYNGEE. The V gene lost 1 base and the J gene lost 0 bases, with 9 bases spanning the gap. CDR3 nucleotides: TGTGCCAGCAGCGTACATCGTACTAGCACAGATACGCAGTATTTT. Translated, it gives CASSVHRTSTDTQYF.

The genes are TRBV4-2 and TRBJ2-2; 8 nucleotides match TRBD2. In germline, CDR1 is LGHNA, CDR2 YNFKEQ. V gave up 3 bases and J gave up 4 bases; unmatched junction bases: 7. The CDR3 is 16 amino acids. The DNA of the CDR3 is TGTGCCAGCAGCCACCAAAGCGGGAGAGGCACCGGGGAGCTGTTTTTT. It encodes CASSHQSGRGTGELFF.

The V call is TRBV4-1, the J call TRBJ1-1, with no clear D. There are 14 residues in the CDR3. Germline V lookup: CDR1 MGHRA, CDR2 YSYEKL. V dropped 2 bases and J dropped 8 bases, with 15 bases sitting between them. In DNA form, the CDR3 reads TGCGCCAGCAGCCAACTATTTCGGCAGACCGAAGCTTTCTTT. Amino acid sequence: CASSQLFRQTEAFF.